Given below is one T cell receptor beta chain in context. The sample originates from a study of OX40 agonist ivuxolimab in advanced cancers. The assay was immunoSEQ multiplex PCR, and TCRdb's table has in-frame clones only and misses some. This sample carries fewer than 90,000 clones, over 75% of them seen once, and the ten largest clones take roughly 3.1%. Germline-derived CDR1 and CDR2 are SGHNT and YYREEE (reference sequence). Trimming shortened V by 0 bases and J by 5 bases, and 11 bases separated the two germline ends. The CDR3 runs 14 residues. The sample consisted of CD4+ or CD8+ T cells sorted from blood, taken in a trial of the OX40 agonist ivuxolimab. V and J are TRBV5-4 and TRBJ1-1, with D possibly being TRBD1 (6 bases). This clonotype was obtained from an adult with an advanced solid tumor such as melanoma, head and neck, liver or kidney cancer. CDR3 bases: TGTGCCAGCAGCTTGGGGGCAGGGGTAACTGAAGCTTTCTTT. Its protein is CASSLGAGVTEAFF. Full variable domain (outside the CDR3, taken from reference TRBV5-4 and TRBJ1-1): ETGVTQSPTHLIKTRGQQVTLRCSSQSGHNTVSWYQQALGQGPQFIFQYYREEENGRGNFPPRFSGLQFPNYSSELNVNALELDDSALYLCASSLGAGVTEAFFGQGTRLTVV.